This TCR beta chain emerged from a study of blood T cell repertoires in COVID-19. About the research overall: Acute and convalescent COVID-19 samples came from the United States, Italy and Spain. T cells, B-cell-depleted T cells, or PBMCs supplied cDNA or gDNA.

In the authors' methods: Using reference gene primer amplification, nucleated cell counts were estimated. Method: immunoSEQ multiplex PCR; TCRdb's copy keeps in-frame clones and lacks some. V and J calls and clone size are copied from that table; D and trimming were computed from the DNA. The table lists some 260,000 clones, approximately 81% of them singletons. Trimming removed 1 base at V and 6 bases at J, with 9 bases between. This CDR3 has 14 residues. CDR1 is SGHAT and CDR2 is FQNNGV in the germline V gene. The source material was peripheral blood. The TCR comes from a woman younger than 35 with acute or convalescent COVID-19. This chain joins TRBV11-2 and TRBJ2-2; D gene unclear. The CDR3 coding sequence is TGTGCCAGCAGCTTAGCCCATTCCCCCGGGGAGCTGTTTTTT. Translated: CASSLAHSPGELFF.